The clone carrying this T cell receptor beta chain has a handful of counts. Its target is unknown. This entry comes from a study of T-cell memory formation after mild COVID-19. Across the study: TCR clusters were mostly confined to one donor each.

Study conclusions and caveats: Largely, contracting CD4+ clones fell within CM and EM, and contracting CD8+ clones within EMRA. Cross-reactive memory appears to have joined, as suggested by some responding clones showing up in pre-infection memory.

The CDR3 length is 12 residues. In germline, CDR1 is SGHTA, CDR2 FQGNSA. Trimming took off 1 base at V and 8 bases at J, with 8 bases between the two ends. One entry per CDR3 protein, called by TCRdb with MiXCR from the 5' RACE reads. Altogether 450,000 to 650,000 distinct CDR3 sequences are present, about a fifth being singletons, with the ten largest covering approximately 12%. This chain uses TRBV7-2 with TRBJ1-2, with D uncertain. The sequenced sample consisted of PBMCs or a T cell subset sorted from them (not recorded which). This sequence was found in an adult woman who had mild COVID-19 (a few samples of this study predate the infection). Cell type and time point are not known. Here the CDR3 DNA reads TGTGCCAGCAGCTTAGTACCCCCGGGCTACACCTTC. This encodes CASSLVPPGYTF.